Sequencing of this T cell receptor (beta chain) was carried out in a study of graft-versus-host responses after intestinal transplantation. Regarding this clone: What it binds is unknown.

TCRdb's table, derived via immunoSEQ multiplex PCR, lists solely in-frame clones and lacks some. The sample has 96,000 or so clones; around nine tenths are singletons. Germline V gene lookup returns CDR1 SNHLY and CDR2 FYNNEI. CDR3 size: 14 residues. Trimming removed 7 bases from V and 13 bases from J; junction bases left unmatched: 13. V usage is TRBV2 and J usage is TRBJ2-1; 10 nucleotides agree with TRBD2. The TCR was taken from a human donor who received an intestinal transplant. Specimen: unstimulated CD4+ T cells sorted from spleen or lymph node cells, collected before intestinal transplant. In nucleotides, the CDR3 is TGTGCCAGCACCATGGGACTAGCGAACCGTCCTCAGTTCTTC. Translated, it gives CASTMGLANRPQFF.